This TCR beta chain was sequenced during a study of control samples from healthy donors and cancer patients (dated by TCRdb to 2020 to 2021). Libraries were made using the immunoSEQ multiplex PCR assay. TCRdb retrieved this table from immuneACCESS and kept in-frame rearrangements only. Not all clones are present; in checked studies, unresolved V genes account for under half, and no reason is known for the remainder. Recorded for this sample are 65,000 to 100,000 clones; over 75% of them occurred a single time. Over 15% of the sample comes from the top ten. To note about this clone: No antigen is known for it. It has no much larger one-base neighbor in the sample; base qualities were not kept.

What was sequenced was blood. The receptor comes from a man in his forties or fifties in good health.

The bases read TGTGCCAGCAGCTTGAACAGCTATAGCAATCAGCCCCAGCATTTT. Translated, this is CASSLNSYSNQPQHF. The chain was built from TRBV5-6 and TRBJ1-5; too little of a D gene remains to name it. The CDR3 has 15 amino acids, counting the end cysteine and phenylalanine. CDR3 DNA only is kept here, 45 bases in frame from base 1. The germline V gene sets CDR1 to SGHDT and CDR2 to YYEEEE. Relative to germline, V is 1 base shorter and J is 0 bases shorter, with 8 bases between their ends.